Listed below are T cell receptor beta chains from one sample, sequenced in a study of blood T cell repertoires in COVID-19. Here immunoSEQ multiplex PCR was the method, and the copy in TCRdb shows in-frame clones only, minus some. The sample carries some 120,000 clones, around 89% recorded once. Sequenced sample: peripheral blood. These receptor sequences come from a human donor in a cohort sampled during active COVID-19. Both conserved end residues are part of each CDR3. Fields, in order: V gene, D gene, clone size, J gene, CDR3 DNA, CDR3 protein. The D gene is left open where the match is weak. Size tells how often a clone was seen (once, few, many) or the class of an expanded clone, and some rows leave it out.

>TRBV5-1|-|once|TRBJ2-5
TGCGCCAGCAGCTTGACGGGATTGGAGACCCAGTACTTC
CASSLTGLETQYF
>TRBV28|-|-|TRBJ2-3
TGTGCCAGCAGCCTAGGCGGTAGCACAGATACGCAGTATTTT
CASSLGGSTDTQYF
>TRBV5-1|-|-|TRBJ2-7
TGCGCCAGCAGCTTGGCACAGGTTGACGGCGAGCAGTACTTC
CASSLAQVDGEQYF
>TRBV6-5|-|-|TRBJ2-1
TGTGCCAGCAGTTACGTCGGAGGGGCGGAAAATGAGCAGTTCTTC
CASSYVGGAENEQFF
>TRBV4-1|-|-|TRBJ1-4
TGCGCCAGCAGCCAAGCTTCCAGGGGCGCAACTAATGAAAAACTGTTTTTT
CASSQASRGATNEKLFF
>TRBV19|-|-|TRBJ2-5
TGTGCCAGTAGTATAAGGGGGACCCAAAAAGAGACCCAGTACTTC
CASSIRGTQKETQYF
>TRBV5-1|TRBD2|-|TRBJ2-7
TGCGCCAGCAGCTCCCTACTTAGCGGGGGGGCACACGAGCAGTACTTC
CASSSLLSGGAHEQYF
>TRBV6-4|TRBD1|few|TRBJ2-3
TGTGCCAGCAGTGTAACAGGGGCCACAGATACGCAGTATTTT
CASSVTGATDTQYF
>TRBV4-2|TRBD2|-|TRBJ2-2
TGTGCGGGGGCGGGAGGCACCGGGGAGCTGTTTTTT
CAGAGGTGELFF
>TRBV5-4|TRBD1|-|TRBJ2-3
TGTGCCAGCAGCTTGGACAGGGGGACTCTGAGTGGGGCAGATACGCAGTATTTT
CASSLDRGTLSGADTQYF
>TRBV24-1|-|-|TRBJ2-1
TGTGCCACCAGCTCTAGAGCGCTCTCCTACAATGAGCAGTTCTTC
CATSSRALSYNEQFF
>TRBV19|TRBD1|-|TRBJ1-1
TGTGCCAGTAGTATAGTGGACAGGGGGAGGACTGAAGCTTTCTTT
CASSIVDRGRTEAFF
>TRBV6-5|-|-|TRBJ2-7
TGTGCCAGCAGGGCGGCGGGACCTTATTACGAGCAGTACTTC
CASRAAGPYYEQYF
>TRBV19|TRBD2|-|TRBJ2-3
TGTGCCAGTATGAGACTAGCGGGAGAATCAGATACGCAGTATTTT
CASMRLAGESDTQYF
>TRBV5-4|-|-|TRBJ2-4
TGTGCCAGCAGCTCTTCGTTATGGGGCGGATTAGCCAAAAACATTCAGTACTTC
CASSSSLWGGLAKNIQYF
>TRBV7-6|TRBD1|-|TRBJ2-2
TGTGCCAGCAGCTCGACAGGGTTTGGGACCGGGGAGCTGTTTTTT
CASSSTGFGTGELFF
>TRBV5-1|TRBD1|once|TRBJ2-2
TGCGCCAGCAGCTTGGGACAGGGGTCCGGGGAGCTGTTTTTT
CASSLGQGSGELFF
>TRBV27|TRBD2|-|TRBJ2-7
TGTGCCAGCAGTTCGGGACTAGCGGGAACAGGAGGGGTACTTAGGGAGCAGTACTTC
CASSSGLAGTGGVLREQYF
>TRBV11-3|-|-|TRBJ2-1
TGTGCCAGCAGCTTAGATAATAGCGCGTCCTACAATGAGCAGTTCTTC
CASSLDNSASYNEQFF
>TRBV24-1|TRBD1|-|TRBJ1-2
TGTGCCACTGCAGGGGGCGCCGCAGGTGGCTACACCTTC
CATAGGAAGGYTF
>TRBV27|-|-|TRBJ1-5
TGTGCCAGCAGTTTTGTAGCCACGCTAAATCAGCCCCAGCATTTT
CASSFVATLNQPQHF
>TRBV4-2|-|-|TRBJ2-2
TGTGCCAGCAGCCAGCCACAGGGAATCACCGGGGAGCTGTTTTTT
CASSQPQGITGELFF
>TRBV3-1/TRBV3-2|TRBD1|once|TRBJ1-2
TGTGCCAGCAGCCACACAGGGGCAGATGGCTACACCTTC
CASSHTGADGYTF
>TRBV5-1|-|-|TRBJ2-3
TGCGCCACCAGCTTGGGGGAGAGCACAGATACGCAGTATTTT
CATSLGESTDTQYF
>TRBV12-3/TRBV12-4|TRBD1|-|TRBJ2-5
TGTGCCAGCAGTCCGACAGGGGGTATCCAGTACTTC
CASSPTGGIQYF
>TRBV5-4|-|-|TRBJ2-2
TGTGCCAGCAGCCTAGGTACGAACACCGGGGAGCTGTTTTTT
CASSLGTNTGELFF
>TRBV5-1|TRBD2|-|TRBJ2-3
TGCGCCAGCAGCTTCTCTAGCGGGGGATCGAATACGCAGTATTTT
CASSFSSGGSNTQYF
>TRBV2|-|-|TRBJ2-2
TGTGCCAGCGGGCAGGAGAACACCGGGGAGCTGTTTTTT
CASGQENTGELFF
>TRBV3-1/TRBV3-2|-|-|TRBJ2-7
TGTGCCAGCAGCCAACCCGCGGGCCCAGGCGAGCAGTACTTC
CASSQPAGPGEQYF
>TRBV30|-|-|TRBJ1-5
TGTGCCTGGAAACTGCATAGCAATCAGCCCCAGCATTTT
CAWKLHSNQPQHF
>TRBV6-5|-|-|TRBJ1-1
TGTGCCAGCAAAGTGGTCCAGGGGTCTAACACTGAAGCTTTCTTT
CASKVVQGSNTEAFF
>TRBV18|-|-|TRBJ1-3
TGTGCCAGCTCAGCGACGGAGACGGCCACTGGAAACACCATATATTTT
CASSATETATGNTIYF
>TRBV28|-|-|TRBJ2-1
TGTGCCAGCAGTTTATTTTGGGTCCGGGGTTCCTACAATGAGCAGTTCTTC
CASSLFWVRGSYNEQFF
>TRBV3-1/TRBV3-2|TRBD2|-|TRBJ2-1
TGTGCCAGCAGCCAGGGACTAGCGGTAAGCTCCTACAATGAGCAGTTCTTC
CASSQGLAVSSYNEQFF
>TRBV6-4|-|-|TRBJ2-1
TGTGCCAGCAGTGCGGTTGGTCTAGCGACCAATGAGCAGTTCTTC
CASSAVGLATNEQFF
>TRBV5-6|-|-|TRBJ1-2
TGTGCCAGCAGCTTGAAACGGCGGTGGGGCTACACCTTC
CASSLKRRWGYTF
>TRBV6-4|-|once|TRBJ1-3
TGTGCCAGCAGTGAGCCCGACAGGACTGGAAACACCATATATTTT
CASSEPDRTGNTIYF
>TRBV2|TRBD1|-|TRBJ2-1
TGTGCCAGCAACGACAGGGGGGGTAATGAGCAGTTCTTC
CASNDRGGNEQFF
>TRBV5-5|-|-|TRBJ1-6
TGTGCCAGCAGCTCCTCTCCGGGGGAGAGTTCACCCCTCCACTTT
CASSSSPGESSPLHF
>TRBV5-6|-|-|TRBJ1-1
TGTGCCAGCAGCCTAGGGACTTTCAGTAGCACTGAAGCTTTCTTT
CASSLGTFSSTEAFF
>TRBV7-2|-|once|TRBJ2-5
TGTGCCAGCAGCTTAGCGGGCGTATCAGAGACCCAGTACTTC
CASSLAGVSETQYF
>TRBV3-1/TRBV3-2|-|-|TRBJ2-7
TGTGCCAGCAGCCAAGCTGCCCGCGGACAGAGCTCCTACGAGCAGTACTTC
CASSQAARGQSSYEQYF
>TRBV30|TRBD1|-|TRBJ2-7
TGTGCCTGGAGGACCCTGGGACAGGGCGGGTACGAGCAGTACTTC
CAWRTLGQGGYEQYF
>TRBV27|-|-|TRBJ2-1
TGTGCCAGCAGATCAGAGGGAGGCTCCTACAATGAGCAGTTCTTC
CASRSEGGSYNEQFF
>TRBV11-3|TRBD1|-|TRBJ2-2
TGTGCCAGCAGCCCAGGGACAGCGAACACCGGGGAGCTGTTTTTT
CASSPGTANTGELFF
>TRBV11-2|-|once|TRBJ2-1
TGTGCCAGCAGCTTAGATCCGGCGGGCAATGAGCAGTTCTTC
CASSLDPAGNEQFF
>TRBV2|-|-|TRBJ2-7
TGTGCCAGCAGTGTTGACATCAAGTTACCGGGGGAGCAGTACTTC
CASSVDIKLPGEQYF
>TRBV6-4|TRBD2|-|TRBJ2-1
TGTGCCAGCAGTGAGGTGGCGGGAGGGCCAAATGAGCAGTTCTTC
CASSEVAGGPNEQFF
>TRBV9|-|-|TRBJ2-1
TGTGCCAGCAGCGTTAGCGACACCTACAATGAGCAGTTCTTC
CASSVSDTYNEQFF
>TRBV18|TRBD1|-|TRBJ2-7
TGTGCCAGCTCCCCCGGAGCAGGGGGCTCCTACGAGCAGTACTTC
CASSPGAGGSYEQYF